This entry lists 22 T cell receptor beta chains sequenced from one sample in a study of blood T cell repertoires in COVID-19. The table came from immunoSEQ multiplex PCR; TCRdb's copy has only in-frame clones and leaves some out. The sample yields approximately 150,000 clones, about 90% seen once. Sequences were obtained from peripheral blood. These receptors all stem from a woman in her sixties or seventies with acute or convalescent COVID-19.

The CDR3 loop reads CASSQEVHLGTGTDTQYF. CDR3 coding DNA: TGCGCCAGCAGCCAAGAGGTCCATTTAGGGACAGGCACAGATACGCAGTATTTT. V usage is TRBV4-3 and J usage is TRBJ2-3; 7 nucleotides line up with TRBD1. The CDR3 consists of 18 residues. CDR1 is LGHNA and CDR2 is YSLEER in the germline V gene. Trimming took 0 bases from V and 1 from J; bases not matched to a gene: 10.

With respect to this clone: An end of the junction does not agree with germline; a read error may underlie this. J is TRBJ2-5 and V is TRBV7-7; 7 nucleotides align to TRBD2. This CDR3 contains 17 residues. The germline CDR1 and CDR2 sequences are SSHAT and FNYEAQ (reference sequence). The CDR3 protein is CASSLVVLAALRKTQYF. DNA of the CDR3: TGTGCTAGCAGCTTAGTGGTGCTAGCGGCTCTGCGGAAGACCCAGTACTTC.

The gene calls are TRBV7-8 and TRBJ1-1; D is unresolved. Trimming removed 7 bases from V and 4 bases from J, with 19 bases in between. CDR1 is SGHVS, CDR2 FQNEAQ, per germline. The CDR3 extends over 15 amino acids. The CDR3 DNA reads TGTGCCAGCAACGGGCGCGGCCCTGGGAGCACTGAAGCTTTCTTT. Translated, it gives CASNGRGPGSTEAFF. Using reference TRBV7-8 and TRBJ1-1 for the parts outside the CDR3, the full variable domain is GAGVSQSPRYKVAKRGQDVALRCDPISGHVSLFWYQQALGQGPEFLTYFQNEAQLDKSGLPSDRFFAERPEGSVSTLKIQRTQQEDSAVYLCASNGRGPGSTEAFFGQGTRLTVV.

The V and J genes are TRBV28 and TRBJ1-4, with D tentatively TRBD1 (6 bases). Deletions cut 3 bases from V and 1 base from J, with 18 bases between. CDR1 is MDHEN and CDR2 is SYDVKM in the germline V gene. This CDR3 has 18 residues. CDR3 coding DNA: TGTGCCAGCAGTTTCAGGGGTGTTGAGCTACTAACTAATGAAAAACTGTTTTTT. Protein sequence: CASSFRGVELLTNEKLFF.

The rearrangement uses TRBV5-1 and TRBJ2-7; 7 bases are shared with TRBD1. The germline V gene has CDR1 SGHRS and CDR2 YFSETQ. J lost 4 bases, V lost 6 bases, and 7 bases had no gene match. This CDR3 is 13 amino acids long. The CDR3 sequence is CASKEGAGYEQYF. In nucleotides, the CDR3 is TGCGCCAGCAAAGAGGGGGCTGGTTACGAGCAGTACTTC.

The chain carries TRBV24-1 and TRBJ1-2, with D possibly TRBD1 on 5 matching bases. CDR3 length: 14 residues. V was clipped by 4 bases and J by 1 base, with 9 bases between them. The germline CDR1 and CDR2 sequences are KGHDR and SFDVKD. CDR3 in amino acids: CATSEGGLNYGYTF. The CDR3 DNA is TGTGCCACCAGTGAGGGGGGTCTTAACTATGGCTACACCTTC.

The V gene is TRBV5-1, the J gene TRBJ2-5, with a tentative D call TRBD2 (6 bases). Germline V CDR1 and CDR2: SGHRS, YFSETQ. Trimming cost V 4 bases and J 5 bases, with 21 bases left between them. The CDR3 length is 16 residues. CDR3 amino acids: CASSAGTLAIVETQYF. The CDR3 bases are TGCGCCAGCAGCGCCGGTACCCTAGCGATTGTTGAGACCCAGTACTTC.

The chain uses TRBV9 and TRBJ1-1; D gene uncertain. This CDR3 is built from 13 residues. The germline V gene encodes CDR1 SGDLS and CDR2 YYNGEE. Trimming stripped 4 bases from V and 5 bases from J, with 12 bases between. CDR3 sequence (DNA): TGTGCCAGCAGCCCCAGCCCGGAGACTGAAGCTTTCTTT. Translated: CASSPSPETEAFF.

J is TRBJ1-2 and V is TRBV24-1; the match to TRBD1 covers 8 bases. This CDR3 has 13 residues. Germline loops: CDR1 KGHDR, CDR2 SFDVKD. Unmatched junction bases numbered 2, after V lost 2 bases and J lost 7 bases. In DNA form, the CDR3 reads TGTGCCACCAGTGATTACGGACAGGGTGGCTACACCTTC. It specifies CATSDYGQGGYTF.

The chain links TRBV7-2 to TRBJ1-6; D possibly corresponds to TRBD1 (5 bases). From germline, CDR1 is SGHTA and CDR2 FQGNSA. The CDR3 totals 13 residues. The V and J ends lost 5 bases and 9 bases respectively, with 11 bases between them. CDR3 nucleotide sequence: TGTGCCAGCAGCGCCCCCGGGGGTTCACCCCTCCACTTT. Its translation: CASSAPGGSPLHF.

The rearrangement links TRBV3-1 (or the pseudogene TRBV3-2) to TRBJ2-1; 10 bases fit TRBD2. CDR3 size: 16 residues. The V segment lost 0 bases and the J segment 7 bases; nucleotides outside the gene matches: 6. Per the germline V gene, CDR1 is LGHDT and CDR2 is YNNKEL (reference sequence). The CDR3: CASSQDQAGGDNEQFF. CDR3 sequence (DNA): TGTGCCAGCAGCCAAGATCAAGCGGGGGGGGATAATGAGCAGTTCTTC.

The chain carries TRBV5-1 and TRBJ1-2; D gene uncertain. The CDR3 spans 14 residues. Germline assignment: CDR1 SGHRS and CDR2 YFSETQ. The V and J ends lost 4 bases and 4 bases respectively, with 14 bases between them. The CDR3 region is CASSTETAFYGYTF. The CDR3 nucleotides are TGCGCCAGCAGCACGGAAACAGCCTTCTATGGCTACACCTTC.

The chain links TRBV9 to TRBJ2-3; D remains ambiguous. V lost 4 bases and J lost 2, with 14 bases in between. This CDR3 spans 15 amino acids. The germline V gene has CDR1 SGDLS and CDR2 YYNGEE. Here the CDR3 DNA reads TGTGCCAGCAGCCCTTCAGCGCTTCCCACAGATACGCAGTATTTT. Translating gives CASSPSALPTDTQYF.

The chain is built from TRBV5-4 and TRBJ2-3; 11 nucleotides agree with TRBD2. The germline CDR1 and CDR2 sequences are SGHNT and YYREEE (reference sequence). With V trimmed by 5 bases and J by 5 bases, 7 bases remained unmatched. The CDR3 is 15 amino acids. CDR3 loop: CASRVSGGAGDTQYF. Written as DNA, the CDR3 is TGTGCCAGCAGGGTTAGCGGGGGGGCGGGAGATACGCAGTATTTT.

The V gene is TRBV5-4, the J gene TRBJ2-2, with TRBD1 identical over 7 bases. This CDR3 has 16 amino acids. Trimming at V came to 4 bases and at J to 4 bases, leaving 10 bases not matched to a gene. The germline CDR1 and CDR2 sequences are SGHNT and YYREEE (reference sequence). CDR3 nucleotide sequence: TGTGCCAGCAGCCCCGGGACAGCTCAATCCACCGGGGAGCTGTTTTTT. Amino acid sequence: CASSPGTAQSTGELFF.

The chain uses TRBV5-8 and TRBJ1-3, with D unresolved. The CDR3 is made up of 16 amino acids. Germline V gene sequence: CDR1 SGHTS, CDR2 YDEGEE. The V end was cut by 0 bases, the J end by 3 bases, with 13 bases between. In DNA, the CDR3 is TGTGCCAGCAGCTTGGTAGATCGGGGAGGTGGAAACACCATATATTTT. Its translation is CASSLVDRGGGNTIYF.

The chain couples TRBV19 to TRBJ1-1, with 9 positions matching TRBD1. With 5 bases clipped from V and 0 bases from J, the junction kept 4 bases outside the gene matches. The germline V gene encodes CDR1 LNHDA and CDR2 SQIVND (reference sequence). CDR3 length: 15 residues. The CDR3 sequence is CASSFRTGVNTEAFF. Written as DNA, the CDR3 is TGTGCCAGTAGTTTCCGGACAGGGGTGAACACTGAAGCTTTCTTT.

V usage is TRBV28 and J usage is TRBJ1-2, with D possibly matching TRBD1 (6 bases). Germline V gives CDR1 MDHEN, CDR2 SYDVKM. The germline V and J ends were trimmed by 8 bases and 5 bases, with 18 bases remaining between them. The CDR3 contains 14 residues. CDR3 amino acids: CASSFRGAGYGYTF. As DNA, the CDR3 is TGTGCCAGCTCTTTCCGGGGGGCCGGATATGGCTACACCTTC.

The chain has TRBV7-9 and TRBJ2-2; the D gene is possibly TRBD1 (5 bases). The V gene's germline CDR1 is SEHNR and CDR2 FQNEAQ (reference sequence). This CDR3 contains 14 residues. Trimming left V 5 bases short and J 2 bases short, with 9 bases between. The CDR3 loop reads CASSADSNTGELFF. The CDR3 DNA reads TGTGCCAGCAGCGCCGACAGTAACACCGGGGAGCTGTTTTTT.

This clone was recorded only once. V usage is TRBV6-6 and J usage is TRBJ2-1; no clear D. The CDR3 is 13 residues long. Germline V CDR1 and CDR2: MNHNY, SVGAGI (reference sequence). V lost 4 bases, J lost 10 bases, and 14 bases lay in between. The CDR3 region has the DNA TGTGCCAGCAGTTCCTTGAAGGCAGGAGAGCAGTTCTTC. It is translated as CASSSLKAGEQFF.

The chain has TRBV20-1 and TRBJ1-5; D may be TRBD1 (5 bases). This CDR3 comprises 13 residues. V was clipped by 3 bases and J by 4 bases, with 10 bases between them. Germline CDR1 DFQATT, CDR2 SNEGSKA (reference sequence). The CDR3 DNA reads TGCAGTGCTAGTTGGCAGGGTAATCAGCCCCAGCATTTT. It translates to CSASWQGNQPQHF.

This chain links TRBV7-9 with TRBJ2-5; TRBD1 matches 8 bases. CDR3 length: 16 residues. Germline loops: CDR1 SEHNR, CDR2 FQNEAQ (reference sequence). Trimming at V came to 1 base and at J to 3 bases, leaving 7 bases not matched to a gene. The CDR3 coding sequence is TGTGCCAGCAGCTTAGGGGGTCGACAGGGGAAAGAGACCCAGTACTTC. This gives the protein CASSLGGRQGKETQYF.